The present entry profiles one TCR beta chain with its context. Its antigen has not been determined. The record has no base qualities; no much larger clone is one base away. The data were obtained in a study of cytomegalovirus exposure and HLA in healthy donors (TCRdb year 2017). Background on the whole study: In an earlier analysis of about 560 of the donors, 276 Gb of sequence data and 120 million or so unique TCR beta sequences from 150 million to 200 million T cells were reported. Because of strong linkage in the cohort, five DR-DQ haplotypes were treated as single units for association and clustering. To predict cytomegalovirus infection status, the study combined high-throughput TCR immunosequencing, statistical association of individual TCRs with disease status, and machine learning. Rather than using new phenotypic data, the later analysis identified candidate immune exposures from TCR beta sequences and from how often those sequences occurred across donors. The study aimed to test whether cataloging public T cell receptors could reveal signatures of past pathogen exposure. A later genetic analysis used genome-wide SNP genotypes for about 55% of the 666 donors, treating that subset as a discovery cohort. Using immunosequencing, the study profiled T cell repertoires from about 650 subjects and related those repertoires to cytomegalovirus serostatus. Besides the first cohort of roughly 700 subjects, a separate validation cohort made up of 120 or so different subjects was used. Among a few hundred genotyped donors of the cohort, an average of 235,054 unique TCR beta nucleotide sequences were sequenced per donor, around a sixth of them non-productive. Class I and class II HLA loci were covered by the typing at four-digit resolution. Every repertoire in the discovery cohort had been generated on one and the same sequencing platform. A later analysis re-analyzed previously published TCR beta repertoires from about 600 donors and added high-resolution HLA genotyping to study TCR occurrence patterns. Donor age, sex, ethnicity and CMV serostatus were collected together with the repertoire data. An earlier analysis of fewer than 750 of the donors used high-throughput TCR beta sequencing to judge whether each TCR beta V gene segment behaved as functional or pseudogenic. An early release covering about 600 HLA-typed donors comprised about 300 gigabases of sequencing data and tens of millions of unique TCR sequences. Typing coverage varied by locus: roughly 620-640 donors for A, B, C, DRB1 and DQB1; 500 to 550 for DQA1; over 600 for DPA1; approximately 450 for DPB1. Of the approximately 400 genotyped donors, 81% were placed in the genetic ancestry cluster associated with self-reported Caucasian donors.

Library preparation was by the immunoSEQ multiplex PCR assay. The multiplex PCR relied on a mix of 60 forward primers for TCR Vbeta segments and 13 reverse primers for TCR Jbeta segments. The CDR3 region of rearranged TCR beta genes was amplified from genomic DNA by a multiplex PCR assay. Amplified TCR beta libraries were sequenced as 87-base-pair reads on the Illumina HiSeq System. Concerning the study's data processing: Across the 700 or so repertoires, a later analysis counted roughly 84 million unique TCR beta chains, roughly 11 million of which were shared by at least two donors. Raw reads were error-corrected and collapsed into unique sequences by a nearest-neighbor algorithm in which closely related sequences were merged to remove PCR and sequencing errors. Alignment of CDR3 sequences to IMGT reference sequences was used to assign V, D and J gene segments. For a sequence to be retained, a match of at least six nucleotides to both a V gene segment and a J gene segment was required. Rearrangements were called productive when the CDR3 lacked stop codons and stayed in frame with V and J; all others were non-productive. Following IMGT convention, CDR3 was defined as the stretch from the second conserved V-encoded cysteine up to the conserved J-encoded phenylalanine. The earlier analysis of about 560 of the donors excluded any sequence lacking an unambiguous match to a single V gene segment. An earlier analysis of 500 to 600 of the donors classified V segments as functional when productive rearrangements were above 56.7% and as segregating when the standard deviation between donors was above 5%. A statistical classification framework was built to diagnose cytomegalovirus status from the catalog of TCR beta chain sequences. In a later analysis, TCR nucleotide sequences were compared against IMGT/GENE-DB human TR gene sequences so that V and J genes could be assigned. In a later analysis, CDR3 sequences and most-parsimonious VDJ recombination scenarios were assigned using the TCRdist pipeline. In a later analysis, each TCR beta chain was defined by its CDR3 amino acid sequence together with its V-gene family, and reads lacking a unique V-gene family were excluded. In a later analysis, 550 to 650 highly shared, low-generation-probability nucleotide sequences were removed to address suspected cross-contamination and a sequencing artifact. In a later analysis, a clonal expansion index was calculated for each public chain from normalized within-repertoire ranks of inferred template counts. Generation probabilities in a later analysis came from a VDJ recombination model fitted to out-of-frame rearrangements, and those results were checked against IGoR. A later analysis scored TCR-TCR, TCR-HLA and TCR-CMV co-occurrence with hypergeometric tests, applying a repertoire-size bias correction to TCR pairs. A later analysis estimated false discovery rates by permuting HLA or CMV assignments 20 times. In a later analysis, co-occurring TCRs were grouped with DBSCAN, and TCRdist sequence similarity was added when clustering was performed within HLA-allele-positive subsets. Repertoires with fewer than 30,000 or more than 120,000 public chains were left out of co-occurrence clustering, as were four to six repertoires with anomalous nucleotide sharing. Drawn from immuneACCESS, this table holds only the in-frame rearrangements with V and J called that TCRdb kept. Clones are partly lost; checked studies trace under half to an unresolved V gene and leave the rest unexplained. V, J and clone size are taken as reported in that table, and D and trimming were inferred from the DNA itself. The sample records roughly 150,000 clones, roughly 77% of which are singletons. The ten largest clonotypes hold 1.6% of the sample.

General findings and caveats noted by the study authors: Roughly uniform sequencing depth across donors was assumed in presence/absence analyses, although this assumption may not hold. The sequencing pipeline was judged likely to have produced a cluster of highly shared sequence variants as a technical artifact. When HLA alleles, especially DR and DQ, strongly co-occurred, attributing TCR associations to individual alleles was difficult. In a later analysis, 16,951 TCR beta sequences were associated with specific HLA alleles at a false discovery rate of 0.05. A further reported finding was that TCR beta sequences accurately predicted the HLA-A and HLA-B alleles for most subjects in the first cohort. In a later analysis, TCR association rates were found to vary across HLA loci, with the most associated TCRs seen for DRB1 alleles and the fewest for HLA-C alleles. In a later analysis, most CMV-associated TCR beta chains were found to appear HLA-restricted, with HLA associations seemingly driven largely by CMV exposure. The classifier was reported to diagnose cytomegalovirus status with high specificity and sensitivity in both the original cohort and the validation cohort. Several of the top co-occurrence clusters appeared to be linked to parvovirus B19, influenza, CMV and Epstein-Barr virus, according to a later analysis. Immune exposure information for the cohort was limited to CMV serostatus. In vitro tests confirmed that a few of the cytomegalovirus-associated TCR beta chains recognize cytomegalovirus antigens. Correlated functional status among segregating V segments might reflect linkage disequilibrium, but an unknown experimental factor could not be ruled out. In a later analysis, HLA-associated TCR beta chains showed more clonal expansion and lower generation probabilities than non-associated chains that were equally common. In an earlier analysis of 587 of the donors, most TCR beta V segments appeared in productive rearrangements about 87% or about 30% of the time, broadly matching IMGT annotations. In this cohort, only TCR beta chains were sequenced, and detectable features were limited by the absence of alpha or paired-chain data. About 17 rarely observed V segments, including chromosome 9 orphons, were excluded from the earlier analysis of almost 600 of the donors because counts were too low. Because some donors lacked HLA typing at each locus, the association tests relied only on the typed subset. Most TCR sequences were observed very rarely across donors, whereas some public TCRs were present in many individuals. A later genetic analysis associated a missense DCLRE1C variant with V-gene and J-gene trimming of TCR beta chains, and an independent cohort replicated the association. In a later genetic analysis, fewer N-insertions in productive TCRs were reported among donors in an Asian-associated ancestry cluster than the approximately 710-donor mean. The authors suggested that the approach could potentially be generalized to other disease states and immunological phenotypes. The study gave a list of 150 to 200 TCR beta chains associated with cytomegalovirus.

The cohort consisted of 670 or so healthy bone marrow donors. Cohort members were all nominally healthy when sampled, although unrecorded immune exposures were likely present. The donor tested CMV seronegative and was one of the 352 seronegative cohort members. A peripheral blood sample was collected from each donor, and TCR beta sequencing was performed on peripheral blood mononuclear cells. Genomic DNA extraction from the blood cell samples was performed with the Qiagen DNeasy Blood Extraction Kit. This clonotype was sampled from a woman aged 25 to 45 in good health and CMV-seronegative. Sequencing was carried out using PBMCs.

The CDR3 sequence is CASSLDGENEQFF. The sequence in DNA is TGTGCCAGCAGCTTGGACGGTGAGAATGAGCAGTTCTTC. The chain joins TRBV5-4 to TRBJ2-1; no D segment can be confidently identified. The CDR3 has 13 amino acids, counting the end cysteine and phenylalanine. The CDR3 DNA has 39 bases and is translated from base 1. As encoded in the germline V gene (reference sequence), CDR1 is SGHNT while CDR2 is YYREEE. The trim is 0 bases for V and 7 bases for J, with a gap of 8 bases between the germline ends.